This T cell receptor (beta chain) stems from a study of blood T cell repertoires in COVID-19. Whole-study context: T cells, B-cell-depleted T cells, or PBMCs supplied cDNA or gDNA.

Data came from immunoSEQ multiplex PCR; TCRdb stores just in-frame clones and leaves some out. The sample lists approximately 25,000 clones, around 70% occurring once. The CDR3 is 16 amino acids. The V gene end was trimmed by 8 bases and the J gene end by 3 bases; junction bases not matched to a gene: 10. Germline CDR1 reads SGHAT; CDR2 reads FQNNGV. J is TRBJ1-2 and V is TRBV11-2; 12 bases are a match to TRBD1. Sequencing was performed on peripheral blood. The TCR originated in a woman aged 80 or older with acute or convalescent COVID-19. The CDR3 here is CASLGTGGDLDYGYTF. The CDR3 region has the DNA TGTGCCAGCTTGGGGACAGGGGGCGACCTCGACTATGGCTACACCTTC.